This TCR beta chain was captured by sequencing in a study of cytomegalovirus exposure and HLA in healthy donors. Study-level points and caveats: Evidence from a later analysis indicated that most CMV-associated TCR beta chains looked HLA-restricted. The authors later found HLA-associated TCR beta chains more clonally expanded than equally common others. With later analysis, a missense DCLRE1C variant became linked to TCR beta V- and J-gene trimming. Most of the TCR beta V segments (in an earlier analysis) were productive either about 87% or about 30% of the time.

Notes on this clone: Antigen unknown.

J lost 1 base, V lost 2 bases, and 3 bases had no gene match. There are 15 residues in the CDR3. The germline V gene has CDR1 SGHRS and CDR2 YFSETQ. Vbeta (60) and Jbeta (13) primers were used in the PCR. Sequencing used immunoSEQ multiplex PCR; TCRdb keeps in-frame clones, though not all of them. The sample consists of tens of thousands of clones, 87% of them appearing once. The source material was PBMCs. V is TRBV5-1 and J is TRBJ2-5; 9 nucleotides match TRBD1. The TCR comes from a boy aged 5-17 years in good health and CMV-seronegative. The CDR3 DNA reads TGCGCCAGCAGCTTCGACAGGGGGGTCCAAGAGACCCAGTACTTC. As protein: CASSFDRGVQETQYF.